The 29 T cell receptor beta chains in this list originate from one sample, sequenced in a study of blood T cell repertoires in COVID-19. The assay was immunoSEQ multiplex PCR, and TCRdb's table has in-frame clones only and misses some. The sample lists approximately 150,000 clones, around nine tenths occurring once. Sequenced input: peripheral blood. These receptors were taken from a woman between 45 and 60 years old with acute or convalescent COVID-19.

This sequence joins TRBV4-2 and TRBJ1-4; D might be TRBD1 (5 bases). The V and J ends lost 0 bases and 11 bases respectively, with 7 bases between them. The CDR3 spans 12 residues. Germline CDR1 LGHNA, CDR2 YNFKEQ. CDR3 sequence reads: CASSQDGGKLFF. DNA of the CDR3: TGTGCCAGCAGCCAAGATGGGGGGAAACTGTTTTTT.

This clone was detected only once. DNA for the CDR3: TGTGCCAGCAGCCAAGAAGGGGGACGGGGCAGGAGATCTTATGGCTACACCTTC. Protein: CASSQEGGRGRRSYGYTF. The V and J genes are TRBV4-2 and TRBJ1-2, with TRBD1 as a possible D gene (6 bases). Germline V CDR1 and CDR2: LGHNA, YNFKEQ. This CDR3 is 18 amino acids long. V was trimmed by 0 bases and J by 5 bases, leaving 22 bases between them.

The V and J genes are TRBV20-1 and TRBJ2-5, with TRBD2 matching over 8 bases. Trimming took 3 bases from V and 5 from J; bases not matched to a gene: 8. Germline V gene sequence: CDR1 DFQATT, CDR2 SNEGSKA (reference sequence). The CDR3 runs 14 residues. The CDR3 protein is CSASNPGGSETQYF. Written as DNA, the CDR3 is TGCAGTGCTAGTAATCCGGGGGGGTCGGAGACCCAGTACTTC.

The CDR3 coding sequence is TGTGCCAGCAGTTGGGATGGGAGCTCTGGAAACACCATATATTTT. Amino acids: CASSWDGSSGNTIYF. The chain carries TRBV7-3 and TRBJ1-3; D unresolved. The CDR3 runs to 15 residues. V was cut by 6 bases and J by 0 bases, with 12 bases left in between. The germline gives CDR1 SGHTA, CDR2 FQGTGA.

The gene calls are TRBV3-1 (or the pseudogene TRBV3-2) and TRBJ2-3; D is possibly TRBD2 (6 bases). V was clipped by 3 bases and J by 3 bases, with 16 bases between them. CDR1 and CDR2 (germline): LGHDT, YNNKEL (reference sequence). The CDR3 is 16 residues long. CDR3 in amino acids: CASSQRAGGRTDTQYF. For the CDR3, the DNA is TGTGCCAGCAGCCAGCGAGCTGGGGGGAGGACAGATACGCAGTATTTT.

The CDR3 DNA follows: TGTGCCAGCAGAAGAACAGGGGGAGGGGATGGCTACACCTTC. It codes for CASRRTGGGDGYTF. J is TRBJ1-2 and V is TRBV6-5; TRBD1 agrees at 8 bases. In germline, CDR1 is MNHEY, CDR2 SVGAGI. This CDR3 region has 14 residues. V shed 6 bases, J shed 6 bases, and the junction held 9 bases outside the gene matches.

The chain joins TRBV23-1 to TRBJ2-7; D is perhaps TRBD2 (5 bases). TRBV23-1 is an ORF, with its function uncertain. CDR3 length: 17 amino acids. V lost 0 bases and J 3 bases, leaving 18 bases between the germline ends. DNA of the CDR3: TGCGCCAGCAGTCAATCCTTGGTCAAGGACGGGATCTACGAGCAGTACTTC. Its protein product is CASSQSLVKDGIYEQYF.

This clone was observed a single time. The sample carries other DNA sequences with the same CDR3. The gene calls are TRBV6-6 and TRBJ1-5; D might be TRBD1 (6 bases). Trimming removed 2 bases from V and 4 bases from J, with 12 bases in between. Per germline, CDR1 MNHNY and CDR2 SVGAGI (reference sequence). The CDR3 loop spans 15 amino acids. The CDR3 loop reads CASSYPTGLNQPQHF. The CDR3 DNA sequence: TGTGCCAGCAGTTACCCGACAGGCTTAAATCAGCCCCAGCATTTT.

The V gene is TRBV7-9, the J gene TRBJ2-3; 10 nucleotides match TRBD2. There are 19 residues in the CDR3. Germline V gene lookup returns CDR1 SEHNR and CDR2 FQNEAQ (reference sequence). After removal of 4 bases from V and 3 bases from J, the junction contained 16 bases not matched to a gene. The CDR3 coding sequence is TGTGCCAGCAGCTCAAGGATAGCGGGAGGAGGGCTTTCGACAGATACGCAGTATTTT. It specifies CASSSRIAGGGLSTDTQYF. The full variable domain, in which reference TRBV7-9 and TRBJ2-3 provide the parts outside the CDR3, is DTGVSQNPRHKITKRGQNVTFRCDPISEHNRLYWYRQTLGQGPEFLTYFQNEAQLEKSRLLSDRFSAERPKGSFSTLEIQRTEQGDSAMYLCASSSRIAGGGLSTDTQYFGPGTRLTVL.

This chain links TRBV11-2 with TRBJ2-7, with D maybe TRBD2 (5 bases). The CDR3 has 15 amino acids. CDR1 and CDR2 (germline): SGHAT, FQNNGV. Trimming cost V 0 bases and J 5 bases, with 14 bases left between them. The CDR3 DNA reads TGTGCCAGCAGCTTAGAGGGCCGGGGTGGGGACGAGCAGTACTTC. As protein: CASSLEGRGGDEQYF.

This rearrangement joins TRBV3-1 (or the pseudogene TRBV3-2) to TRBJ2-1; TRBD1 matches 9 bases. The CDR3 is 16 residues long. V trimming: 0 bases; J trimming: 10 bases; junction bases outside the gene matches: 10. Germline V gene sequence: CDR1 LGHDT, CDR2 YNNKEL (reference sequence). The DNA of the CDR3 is TGTGCCAGCAGCCAAGATCTAGGACAGGGGTCCATGGAGCAGTTCTTC. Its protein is CASSQDLGQGSMEQFF.

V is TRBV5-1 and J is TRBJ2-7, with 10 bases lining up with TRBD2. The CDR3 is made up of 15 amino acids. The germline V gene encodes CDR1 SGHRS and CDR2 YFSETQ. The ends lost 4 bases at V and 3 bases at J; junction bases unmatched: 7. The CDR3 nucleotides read TGCGCCAGCAGCCCGGGACAGCGGGGGGGCTACGAGCAGTACTTC. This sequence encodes CASSPGQRGGYEQYF.

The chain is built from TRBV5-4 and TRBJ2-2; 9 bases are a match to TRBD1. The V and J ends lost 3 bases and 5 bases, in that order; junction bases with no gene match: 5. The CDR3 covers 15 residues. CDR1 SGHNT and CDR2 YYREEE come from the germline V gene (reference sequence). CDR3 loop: CASSSPGQGTGELFF. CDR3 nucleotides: TGTGCCAGCAGCTCACCGGGACAGGGTACCGGGGAGCTGTTTTTT. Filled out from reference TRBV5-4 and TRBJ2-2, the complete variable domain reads ETGVTQSPTHLIKTRGQQVTLRCSSQSGHNTVSWYQQALGQGPQFIFQYYREEENGRGNFPPRFSGLQFPNYSSELNVNALELDDSALYLCASSSPGQGTGELFFGEGSRLTVL.

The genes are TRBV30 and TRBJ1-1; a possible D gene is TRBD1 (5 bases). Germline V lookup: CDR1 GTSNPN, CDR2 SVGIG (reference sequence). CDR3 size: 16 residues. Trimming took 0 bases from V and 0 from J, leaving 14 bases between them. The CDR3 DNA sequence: TGTGCCTGGAGTGTACGCCGGGCAGGGATGAACACTGAAGCTTTCTTT. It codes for CAWSVRRAGMNTEAFF.

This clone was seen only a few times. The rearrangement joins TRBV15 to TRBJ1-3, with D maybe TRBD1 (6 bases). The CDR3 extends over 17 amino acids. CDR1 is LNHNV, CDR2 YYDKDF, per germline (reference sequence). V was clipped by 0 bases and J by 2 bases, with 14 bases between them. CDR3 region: CATSREQGAFTGNTIYF. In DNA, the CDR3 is TGTGCCACCAGCAGAGAACAGGGCGCTTTCACTGGAAACACCATATATTTT.

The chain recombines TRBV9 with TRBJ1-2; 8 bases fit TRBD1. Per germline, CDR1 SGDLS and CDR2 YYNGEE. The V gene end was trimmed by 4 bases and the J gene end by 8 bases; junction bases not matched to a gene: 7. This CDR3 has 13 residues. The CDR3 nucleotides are TGTGCCAGCAGCCCCCAGGACAGGGCCGGCTACACCTTC. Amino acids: CASSPQDRAGYTF. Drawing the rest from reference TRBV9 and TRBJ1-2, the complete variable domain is DSGVTQTPKHLITATGQRVTLRCSPRSGDLSVYWYQQSLDQGLQFLIQYYNGEERAKGNILERFSAQQFPDLHSELNLSSLELGDSALYFCASSPQDRAGYTFGSGTRLTVV.

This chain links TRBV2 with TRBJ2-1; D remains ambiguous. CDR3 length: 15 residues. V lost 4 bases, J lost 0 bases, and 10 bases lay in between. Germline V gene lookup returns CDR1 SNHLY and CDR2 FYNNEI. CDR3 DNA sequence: TGTGCCAGCAGTGTAATGAAGAGCTCCTACAATGAGCAGTTCTTC. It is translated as CASSVMKSSYNEQFF.

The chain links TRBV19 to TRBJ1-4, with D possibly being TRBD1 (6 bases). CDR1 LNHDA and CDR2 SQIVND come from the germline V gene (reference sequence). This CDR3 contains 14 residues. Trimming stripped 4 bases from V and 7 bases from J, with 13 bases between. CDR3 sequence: CASSRRGGVEKLFF. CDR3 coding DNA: TGTGCCAGTAGTAGAAGAGGGGGGGTTGAAAAACTGTTTTTT.

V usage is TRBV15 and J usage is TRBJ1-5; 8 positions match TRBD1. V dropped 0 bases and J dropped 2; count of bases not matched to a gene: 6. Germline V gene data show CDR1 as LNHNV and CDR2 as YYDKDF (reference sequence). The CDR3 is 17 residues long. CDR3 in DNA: TGTGCCACCAGCAGAGATCAGGGGGCCTATGGCAATCAGCCCCAGCATTTT. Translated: CATSRDQGAYGNQPQHF.

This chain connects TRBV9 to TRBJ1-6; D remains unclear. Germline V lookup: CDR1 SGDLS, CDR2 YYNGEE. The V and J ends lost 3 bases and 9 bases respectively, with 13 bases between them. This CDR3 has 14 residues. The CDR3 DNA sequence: TGTGCCAGCAGCGCCCCGCCTCCGGGTTCACCCCTCCACTTT. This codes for CASSAPPPGSPLHF.

The CDR3 reads CAISERGALYGYTF. CDR3 coding DNA: TGTGCCATCAGTGAACGTGGGGCCCTCTATGGCTACACCTTC. The chain couples TRBV10-3 to TRBJ1-2; possibly TRBD1 for D (5 bases). V gave up 3 bases and J gave up 4 bases, with 12 bases separating them. Germline CDR1 and CDR2: ENHRY and SYGVKD. This CDR3 has 14 residues.

Here the CDR3 DNA reads TGTGCCAGCTCACCCCGGGACAGGGGGTTCTATAATTCACCCCTCCACTTT. It specifies CASSPRDRGFYNSPLHF. This rearrangement joins TRBV18 to TRBJ1-6; TRBD1 agrees at 11 bases. V was pared by 3 bases and J by 3 bases, with 4 bases of the junction left unmatched. The CDR3 runs 17 residues. The germline gives CDR1 KGHSH, CDR2 LQKENI.

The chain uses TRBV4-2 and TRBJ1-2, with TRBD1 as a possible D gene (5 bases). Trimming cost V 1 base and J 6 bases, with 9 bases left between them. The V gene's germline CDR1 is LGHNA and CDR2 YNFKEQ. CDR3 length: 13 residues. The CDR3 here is CASSQVAGDGYTF. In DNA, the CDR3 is TGTGCCAGCAGCCAAGTAGCGGGGGATGGCTACACCTTC.

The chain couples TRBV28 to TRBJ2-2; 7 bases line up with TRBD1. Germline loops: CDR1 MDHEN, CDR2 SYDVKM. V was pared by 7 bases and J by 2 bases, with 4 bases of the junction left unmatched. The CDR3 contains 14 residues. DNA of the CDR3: TGTGCCAGCATGAGGGGGCCCAACACCGGGGAGCTGTTTTTT. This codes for CASMRGPNTGELFF.

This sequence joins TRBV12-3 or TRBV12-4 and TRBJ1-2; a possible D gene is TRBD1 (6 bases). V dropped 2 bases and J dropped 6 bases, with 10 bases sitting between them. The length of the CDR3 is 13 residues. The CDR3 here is CASSLSGENGYTF. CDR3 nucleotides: TGTGCCAGCAGTTTATCAGGGGAGAATGGCTACACCTTC.

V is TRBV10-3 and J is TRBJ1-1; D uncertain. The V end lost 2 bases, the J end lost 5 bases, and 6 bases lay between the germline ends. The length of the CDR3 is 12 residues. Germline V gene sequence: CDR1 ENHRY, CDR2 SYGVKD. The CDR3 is CAISEMTTEAFF. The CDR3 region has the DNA TGTGCCATCAGTGAGATGACAACTGAAGCTTTCTTT.

CDR3 coding DNA: TGTGCCAGTCGACAGGGGGCGAGCTACGAGCAGTACTTC. Translated: CASRQGASYEQYF. The chain is built from TRBV7-9 and TRBJ2-7; TRBD1 agrees at 10 bases. CDR3 length: 13 amino acids. V gave up 9 bases and J gave up 3 bases; unmatched junction bases: 5. In germline, CDR1 is SEHNR, CDR2 FQNEAQ (reference sequence).

This CDR3 reads CASSPQGQAYGYTF. CDR3 nucleotides: TGTGCCAGCTCACCACAGGGACAAGCTTATGGCTACACCTTC. V gene TRBV18 combines with J gene TRBJ1-2; D possibly corresponds to TRBD1 (6 bases). This CDR3 has 14 amino acids. Germline V gene lookup returns CDR1 KGHSH and CDR2 LQKENI. V was cut by 1 base and J by 5 bases, with 11 bases left in between.

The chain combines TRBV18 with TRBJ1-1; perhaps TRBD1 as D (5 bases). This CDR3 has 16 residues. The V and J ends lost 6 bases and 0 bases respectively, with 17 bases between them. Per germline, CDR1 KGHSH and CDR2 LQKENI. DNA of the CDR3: TGTGCCAGCTCCGCGGCGGCAGGGCCACTGAACACTGAAGCTTTCTTT. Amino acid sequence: CASSAAAGPLNTEAFF.